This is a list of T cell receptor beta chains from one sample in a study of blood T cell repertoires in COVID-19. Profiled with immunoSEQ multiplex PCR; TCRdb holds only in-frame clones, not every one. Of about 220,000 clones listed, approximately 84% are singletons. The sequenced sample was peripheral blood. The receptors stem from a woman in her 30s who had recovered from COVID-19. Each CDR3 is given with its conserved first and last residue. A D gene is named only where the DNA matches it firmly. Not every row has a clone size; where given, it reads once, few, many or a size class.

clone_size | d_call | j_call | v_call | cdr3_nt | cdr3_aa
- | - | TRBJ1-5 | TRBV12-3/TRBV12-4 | TGTGCCAGCAGTGCTTCAGGGCGCCAGCCCCAGCATTTT | CASSASGRQPQHF
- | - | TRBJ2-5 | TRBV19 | TGTGCCAGTAGTATGACGGGGGAGTGGGAGACCCAGTACTTC | CASSMTGEWETQYF
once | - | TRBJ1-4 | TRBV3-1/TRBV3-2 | TGTGCCAGCAGCCGACTTGGCCCGTTAAGAACTAATGAAAAACTGTTTTTT | CASSRLGPLRTNEKLFF
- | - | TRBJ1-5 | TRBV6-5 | TGTGCCAGCAGTACTCAGGGGTCCCAGCCCCAGCATTTT | CASSTQGSQPQHF
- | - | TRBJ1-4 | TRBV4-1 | TGCGCCAGCAGCCGTCGGACCCCGGAGGGAGGTGTTAGTGAAAAACTGTTTTTT | CASSRRTPEGGVSEKLFF
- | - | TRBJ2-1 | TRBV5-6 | TGTGCCAGCAGCTCTGACTCAGACAATGAGCAGTTCTTC | CASSSDSDNEQFF
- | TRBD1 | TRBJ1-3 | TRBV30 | TGTGCCTGGAGTGTCCAGCTATTCGGGACAGGGTCCGGAAACACCATATATTTT | CAWSVQLFGTGSGNTIYF
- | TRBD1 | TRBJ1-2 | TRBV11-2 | TGTGCCAGCAGTCCGACTAAGCCCGGGACAGGGATTGGCTACACCTTC | CASSPTKPGTGIGYTF
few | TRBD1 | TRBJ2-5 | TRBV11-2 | TGTGCCAGCAGCTTAACGGGACAGGGCTCGGGGGAGACCCAGTACTTC | CASSLTGQGSGETQYF
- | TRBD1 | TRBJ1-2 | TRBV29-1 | TGCAGCGGTTTACAGGGGGCAGGCAGCTATGGCTACACCTTC | CSGLQGAGSYGYTF
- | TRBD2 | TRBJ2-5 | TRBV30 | TGTGCCTGGAGTAACGGGAGGGACCAAGAGACCCAGTACTTC | CAWSNGRDQETQYF
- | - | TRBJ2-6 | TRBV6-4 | TGTGCCAGCAGTGACTACAACAGGGCTGCCGGTGGGGCCAACGTCCTGACTTTC | CASSDYNRAAGGANVLTF
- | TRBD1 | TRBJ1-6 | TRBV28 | TGTGCCAGCAGTTATTTACAGGGGATTATTTATTCACCCCTCCACTTT | CASSYLQGIIYSPLHF
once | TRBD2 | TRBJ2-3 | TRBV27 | TGTGCCAGCAGTTCGACGCGGGAGGGGAGCACAGATACGCAGTATTTT | CASSSTREGSTDTQYF
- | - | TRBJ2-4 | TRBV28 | TGTGCCAGCAGTTTCGCCCTAGTGAGTCTTCAGTACTTC | CASSFALVSLQYF
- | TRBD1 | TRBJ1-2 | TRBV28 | TGTGCCAGCACAGACAGGGATGGCTACACCTTC | CASTDRDGYTF
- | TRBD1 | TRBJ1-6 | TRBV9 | TGTGCCAGCAGCGTCGGACAGGGGTTGAGCTCCTATAATTCACCCCTCCACTTT | CASSVGQGLSSYNSPLHF
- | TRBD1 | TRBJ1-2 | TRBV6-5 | TGTGCCAGCAGGGGACAGACTCCCTATTTCTATGGCTACACCTTC | CASRGQTPYFYGYTF
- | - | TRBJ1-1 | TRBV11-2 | TGTGCCAGCAGCCCCCAACAGGGATTGAACACTGAAGCTTTCTTT | CASSPQQGLNTEAFF
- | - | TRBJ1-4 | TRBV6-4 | TGTGCCAGCAGTCCTCAGGGGCGGTATAATGAAAAACTGTTTTTT | CASSPQGRYNEKLFF
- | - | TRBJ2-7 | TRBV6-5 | TGTGCCAGCAGTTACTATACAGGCTCCTACGAGCAGTACTTC | CASSYYTGSYEQYF
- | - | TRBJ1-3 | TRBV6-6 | TGTGCCAGCAGGGGAGACTCTGGAAACACCATATATTTT | CASRGDSGNTIYF
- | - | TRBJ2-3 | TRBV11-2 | TGTGCCAGCAGCTTATCGGGAGATACGCAGTATTTT | CASSLSGDTQYF
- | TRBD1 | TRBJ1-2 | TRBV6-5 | TGTGCCAGCAGTACGACTACAGGGGTGGATGGCTACACCTTC | CASSTTTGVDGYTF
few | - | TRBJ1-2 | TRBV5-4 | TGTGCCAGCAGCTCGGGTTCAGCGTTCAGCTATGGCTACACCTTC | CASSSGSAFSYGYTF
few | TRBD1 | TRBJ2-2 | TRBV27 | TGTGCCAGCAGTACCCGTCCAGGGGGCGCAAGTTACACCGGGGAGCTGTTTTTT | CASSTRPGGASYTGELFF
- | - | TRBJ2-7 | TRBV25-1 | TGTGCCAGCAGTGAATCGATGGGGGCGGGCGAGCAGTACTTC | CASSESMGAGEQYF
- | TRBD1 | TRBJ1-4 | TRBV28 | TGTGCCAGCAGACGAACCGGGACAGGGGTCGAAAAACTGTTTTTT | CASRRTGTGVEKLFF
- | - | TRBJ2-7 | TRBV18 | TGTGCCAGCTCAAAGCAGGAAGCCTACGAGCAGTACTTC | CASSKQEAYEQYF
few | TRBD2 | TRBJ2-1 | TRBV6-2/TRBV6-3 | TGTGCCAGCAGTTACCCGACTAGCGGAACCTACAATGAGCAGTTCTTC | CASSYPTSGTYNEQFF